This T cell receptor (beta chain) was documented in a study of T-cell memory formation after mild COVID-19. The germline V gene encodes CDR1 SGHRS and CDR2 YFSETQ. The CDR3 contains 14 residues. V lost 1 base and J lost 3; bases outside the gene matches: 3. This clonotype came up a few times. The target antigen is unknown. Study conclusions and caveats: While clones contracting from day 15 to 85 were balanced between CD4 and CD8, later expanders leaned CD4+.

TCR alpha and TCR beta cDNA libraries carrying sample barcodes and UMIs came from 5'RACE with constant-segment primers. TCRdb reprocessed the 5' RACE reads via MiXCR and lists one record per CDR3 protein. The sample comprises about 560,000 distinct CDR3 sequences, about 20% of which are singletons, and roughly 8.1% rests with the top ten. The receptor was derived from an adult woman who had mild COVID-19 (a few samples of this study predate the infection). Cell type and time point are not known. Sample: PBMCs or a T cell subset sorted from them (not recorded which). The chain employs TRBV5-1 and TRBJ1-1; 7 positions match TRBD1. In nucleotides, the CDR3 is TGCGCCAGCAGCTTGCAAGGGGGCCACACTGAAGCTTTCTTT. Translated, it gives CASSLQGGHTEAFF.